These 15 T cell receptor beta chains came from one sample sequenced in a study of Tregs in tolerant kidney transplant recipients. Clones were sequenced by immunoSEQ multiplex PCR, and TCRdb holds only the in-frame ones, with some missing. This table has 20,000 or so clones, 50% to 70% appearing once. Antigens of these TCRs are unknown. What was sequenced was Tregs from blood cultured with allogeneic cells. Receptor source: a human donor in good health.

In its sample, this clone was seen a few times. This rearrangement joins TRBV4-1 to TRBJ1-5; no clear D gene. CDR1 is MGHRA and CDR2 is YSYEKL in the germline V gene. This CDR3 spans 13 amino acids. V was clipped by 2 bases and J by 5 bases, with 7 bases between them. The DNA of the CDR3 is TGCGCCAGCAGCCAAAGGGAGGATCAGCCCCAGCATTTT. It yields the protein CASSQREDQPQHF.

The chain uses TRBV9 and TRBJ2-1; a weak D match, TRBD2 (5 bases). This CDR3 has 15 amino acids. Germline CDR1 reads SGDLS; CDR2 reads YYNGEE. Trimming removed 3 bases at V and 6 bases at J, with 16 bases between. In nucleotides, the CDR3 is TGTGCCAGCAGCGGCCAACTAGTAAGGTTCAATGAGCAGTTCTTC. Translation gives CASSGQLVRFNEQFF.

This clone was observed a few times. This chain links TRBV7-3 with TRBJ1-6, with 9 bases matching TRBD1. Germline CDR1 reads SGHTA; CDR2 reads FQGTGA. The CDR3 runs to 14 residues. After removal of 5 bases from V and 6 bases from J, the junction contained 2 bases not matched to a gene. In DNA form, the CDR3 reads TGTGCCAGCAGCAAGGACAGGGGTAATTCACCCCTCCACTTT. It codes for CASSKDRGNSPLHF.

The rearrangement uses TRBV30 and TRBJ2-7; 8 positions agree with TRBD1. Germline lookup yields CDR1 GTSNPN and CDR2 SVGIG (reference sequence). V lost 2 bases and J lost 0; bases outside the gene matches: 9. The CDR3 extends over 16 amino acids. CDR3 amino acids: CAWSPLGQGNSYEQYF. CDR3 bases: TGTGCCTGGAGTCCACTTGGACAGGGAAACTCCTACGAGCAGTACTTC.

The chain joins TRBV18 to TRBJ1-1; D unresolved. Germline loops: CDR1 KGHSH, CDR2 LQKENI. This CDR3 spans 12 amino acids. V lost 6 bases, J lost 6 bases, and 11 bases lay in between. The chain's CDR3 is CASSLRLSEAFF. CDR3 coding DNA: TGTGCCAGCTCCCTCCGACTATCTGAAGCTTTCTTT.

V is TRBV2 and J is TRBJ2-7, with 10 bases matching TRBD2. The J segment lost 3 bases and the V segment lost 6 bases, leaving 14 bases of the junction unmatched. CDR1 is SNHLY, CDR2 FYNNEI, per germline. This CDR3 is built from 17 residues. CDR3 residues: CASSVPNSGREFYEQYF. The CDR3 nucleotides are TGTGCCAGCAGCGTCCCTAACAGCGGGAGGGAGTTCTACGAGCAGTACTTC.

By share of the sample, this clone is medium-sized. Other DNA sequences from this sample encode an identical CDR3 as well. The rearrangement links TRBV2 to TRBJ2-4; a weak D match, TRBD1 (5 bases). V was clipped by 1 base and J by 6 bases, with 13 bases between them. This CDR3 is built from 15 residues. Germline V gene lookup returns CDR1 SNHLY and CDR2 FYNNEI. CDR3 residues: CASSEEQVERNIQYF. As DNA, the CDR3 is TGTGCCAGCAGTGAAGAACAGGTGGAGAGAAACATTCAGTACTTC.

The V and J genes are TRBV18 and TRBJ1-2; 10 nucleotides match TRBD1. The J segment lost 5 bases and the V segment lost 5 bases, leaving 5 bases of the junction unmatched. From germline, CDR1 is KGHSH and CDR2 LQKENI. This CDR3 region has 14 residues. The CDR3 sequence is CASSDDRGLYGYTF. In nucleotides, the CDR3 is TGTGCCAGCTCAGATGACAGGGGGCTTTATGGCTACACCTTC.

This chain links TRBV7-6 with TRBJ2-2; 8 bases match TRBD2. With V trimmed by 2 bases and J by 7 bases, 6 bases remained unmatched. CDR1 is SGHVS, CDR2 FNYEAQ, per germline. The CDR3 runs to 15 residues. The CDR3 reads CASSLRAGEGGELFF. CDR3 in DNA: TGTGCCAGCAGCTTAAGAGCGGGAGAAGGCGGGGAGCTGTTTTTT.

Only one count was recorded for this clone. This chain uses TRBV6-5 with TRBJ2-2, with 14 bases identical to TRBD2. Germline CDR1 MNHEY, CDR2 SVGAGI. With V trimmed by 8 bases and J by 6 bases, 5 bases remained unmatched. There are 15 residues in the CDR3. This chain's CDR3 is CASRRGLAGAGELFF. DNA of the CDR3: TGTGCCAGCCGACGGGGACTAGCGGGGGCCGGGGAGCTGTTTTTT.

The J gene is TRBJ1-5, the V gene TRBV19, with 7 nucleotides matching TRBD1. The V gene's germline CDR1 is LNHDA and CDR2 SQIVND (reference sequence). The CDR3 totals 15 residues. V dropped 4 bases and J dropped 2; count of bases not matched to a gene: 5. CDR3 in DNA: TGTGCCAGTAGTAAACAGGGGAGGGGCAATCAGCCCCAGCATTTT. As protein: CASSKQGRGNQPQHF.

Written as DNA, the CDR3 is TGCGCCAGCAGCTTTGGTGGGATGAGAAGCTCCTACAATGAGCAGTTCTTC. This sequence encodes CASSFGGMRSSYNEQFF. The chain recombines TRBV5-1 with TRBJ2-1; D unresolved. This CDR3 has 17 amino acids. Germline V gene data show CDR1 as SGHRS and CDR2 as YFSETQ. V shed 2 bases and J shed 0 bases, with 15 bases lying between them. The variable domain in full, completed from reference TRBV5-1 and TRBJ2-1, reads KAGVTQTPRYLIKTRGQQVTLSCSPISGHRSVSWYQQTPGQGLQFLFEYFSETQRNKGNFPGRFSGRQFSNSRSEMNVSTLELGDSALYLCASSFGGMRSSYNEQFFGPGTRLTVL.

V gene TRBV14 combines with J gene TRBJ2-1, with 10 bases matching TRBD2. This CDR3 region has 17 residues. Germline trimming cut 0 bases from V and 6 bases from J; bases unmatched to any gene: 8. Germline V gene sequence: CDR1 SGHDN, CDR2 FVKESK. CDR3 sequence: CASSQEVSGGPGNEQFF. CDR3 coding DNA: TGTGCCAGCAGCCAAGAGGTTAGCGGGGGGCCGGGCAATGAGCAGTTCTTC.

The V gene is TRBV10-3, the J gene TRBJ1-2; TRBD1 might be the D (5 bases). Germline values: CDR1 ENHRY, CDR2 SYGVKD. The CDR3 covers 13 residues. V lost 2 bases to trimming and J lost 4 bases, with 8 bases between them. This CDR3 is CAISEQTVYGYTF. As DNA, the CDR3 is TGTGCCATCAGTGAGCAGACAGTCTATGGCTACACCTTC.

This clone has more than one count but fewer than ten. The chain couples TRBV21-1 to TRBJ2-1; the DNA was not used to check the table's D call, TRBD2. TRBV21-1 is given as a pseudogene. The CDR3 contains 15 residues. CDR3 protein: CASTLSSGTSGKQFF. The CDR3 coding sequence is TGTGCCAGCACCCTTAGCTCCGGGACTAGCGGGAAGCAGTTCTTC.